Following are 8 T cell receptor beta chains from one sample sequenced in a study of regulatory T cells in long-lasting Graves disease. Time point specified: persistent/refractory GD, antithyroid drugs over 5 years with positive TRAb. PBMC RNA served as the TCR library source. CDR3 regions were amplified by Arm-PCR using iRepertoire HTBI primers to build TCR beta libraries. MiXCR, applied by TCRdb to the multiplex PCR reads, yields one record per CDR3 protein. The table has 650,000 to 700,000 distinct CDR3 sequences, approximately 31% seen once. Sequencing used peripheral blood mononuclear cells (PBMCs), obtained when the disease was refractory, from a patient treated with antithyroid drugs. The receptors stem from a female donor with Graves disease.

The CDR3 sequence: CSVEELAGTIQYF. As DNA, the CDR3 is TGCAGCGTTGAAGAGTTAGCGGGAACCATTCAGTACTTC. The rearrangement uses TRBV29-1 and TRBJ2-4; 8 bases agree with TRBD2. The germline CDR1 and CDR2 sequences are SQVTM and ANQGSEA. This CDR3 spans 13 amino acids. V trimming: 0 bases; J trimming: 9 bases; junction bases outside the gene matches: 4.

The rearrangement joins TRBV9 to TRBJ2-1, with 9 bases that match TRBD2. Unmatched junction bases numbered 15, after V lost 4 bases and J lost 7 bases. CDR3 length equals 17 residues. The V gene's germline CDR1 is SGDLS and CDR2 YYNGEE. CDR3 sequence (DNA): TGTGCCAGCAGCCCCACCCGGAGAGCGGGAGGAGGTAATGAGCAGTTCTTC. Encoded protein: CASSPTRRAGGGNEQFF.

This chain links TRBV12-3 or TRBV12-4 with TRBJ2-2; 12 nucleotides line up with TRBD2. The CDR3 length is 20 residues. Unmatched junction bases numbered 9, after V lost 1 base and J lost 0 bases. This CDR3 is CASSLDPRRTSGANTGELFF. The CDR3 DNA sequence: TGTGCCAGCAGTTTAGACCCCCGCCGGACTAGCGGGGCGAACACCGGGGAGCTGTTTTTT.

Details on this clonotype: This CDR3 is missing its conserved last phenylalanine or tryptophan, likely due to a read error. This chain links TRBV12-3 or TRBV12-4 with TRBJ2-1; D unclear. The CDR3 is 11 amino acids. The V end was cut by 10 bases, the J end by 10 bases, with 14 bases between. As DNA, the CDR3 is TGTGCCACCTCCCTAATCGCCGAGCAGTTCCTC. It is translated as CATSLIAEQFL.

The V and J genes are TRBV6-1 and TRBJ1-5; D is possibly TRBD1 (5 bases). CDR3 length: 16 residues. Trimming cost V 3 bases and J 2 bases, with 14 bases left between them. Per the germline V gene, CDR1 is MNHNS and CDR2 is SASEGT. CDR3 region: CASSERGARGNQPQHF. CDR3 DNA: TGTGCCAGCAGTGAGCGTGGGGCGAGGGGCAATCAGCCCCAGCATTTT.

This chain joins TRBV3-1 and TRBJ2-2; no definite D call. Between the trimmed V and J ends, which lost 5 bases and 0 bases, there was a span of 13 bases. The CDR3 extends over 16 amino acids. CDR1 and CDR2 from the germline V gene are LGHDT and YNNKEL (reference sequence). The CDR3 protein is CASSAPLSTNTGELFF. The CDR3, as DNA: TGTGCCAGCAGCGCACCCCTGAGCACGAACACCGGGGAGCTGTTTTTT.

This clonotype was seen only a few times. The rearrangement uses TRBV20-1 and TRBJ1-4, with D possibly being TRBD1 (5 bases). V was cut by 3 bases and J by 2 bases, with 13 bases left in between. The germline CDR1 and CDR2 sequences are DFQATT and SNEGSKA (reference sequence). The CDR3 spans 15 residues. The CDR3 is CSASRDSGTNEKLFF. The CDR3 nucleotides read TGCAGTGCTAGCCGAGACAGTGGGACTAATGAAAAACTGTTTTTT.

This clonotype was detected a few times. The chain combines TRBV6-1 with TRBJ1-2; 7 nucleotides agree with TRBD1. Per the germline V gene, CDR1 is MNHNS and CDR2 is SASEGT. V shed 3 bases, J shed 1 base, and the junction held 5 bases outside the gene matches. The CDR3 contains 15 residues. CDR3 sequence reads: CASSDGQEINYGYTF. In DNA form, the CDR3 reads TGTGCCAGCAGTGATGGACAGGAGATTAACTATGGCTACACCTTC.